These 26 T cell receptor beta chains were sequenced from one sample in a study of metastatic and nonmetastatic thyroid tumors. TCRdb called clones again from the PCR reads with MiXCR. The sample carries tens of thousands of clones, roughly 15% recorded once. Among the patients, none had received any treatment before thyroid surgery. The sample comprised blood. These receptors came from a male donor with papillary thyroid cancer or a benign thyroid nodule (not recorded which). Some clones in this sample may be carry-over from other donors' samples.

At least ten counts were recorded for this clone. In DNA form, the CDR3 reads TGTGCCAGCAGCTTACTTAGAGCCGGGGAGCTGTTTTTT. It translates to CASSLLRAGELFF. The V gene is TRBV5-4, the J gene TRBJ2-2, with D unclear. Trimming pared 2 bases from V and 6 bases from J, leaving 8 bases between. The CDR3 loop spans 13 amino acids. Germline V gives CDR1 SGHNT, CDR2 YYREEE (reference sequence). Full variable domain (outside the CDR3, taken from reference TRBV5-4 and TRBJ2-2): ETGVTQSPTHLIKTRGQQVTLRCSSQSGHNTVSWYQQALGQGPQFIFQYYREEENGRGNFPPRFSGLQFPNYSSELNVNALELDDSALYLCASSLLRAGELFFGEGSRLTVL.

The chain couples TRBV6-1 to TRBJ1-2; tentative D call: TRBD1 (5 bases). Germline-derived CDR1 and CDR2 are MNHNS and SASEGT. This CDR3 comprises 13 residues. Trimming shortened V by 6 bases and J by 1 base, and 9 bases separated the two germline ends. Here the CDR3 reads CASRQGFNYGYTF. DNA of the CDR3: TGTGCCAGCAGGCAGGGTTTTAACTATGGCTACACCTTC.

This clone has at least ten counts. J is TRBJ2-3 and V is TRBV20-1; the D gene could be TRBD1 or TRBD2 (5 bases each). Trimming removed 8 bases from V and 5 bases from J, with 14 bases in between. This CDR3 is built from 12 residues. CDR1 and CDR2 (germline): DFQATT, SNEGSKA (reference sequence). CDR3 DNA sequence: TGCAGTTCCCCCTCTGGGGGAGATACGCAGTATTTT. Translated, it gives CSSPSGGDTQYF.

This clone was observed a handful of times. This chain connects TRBV19 to TRBJ2-1, with 14 positions matching TRBD2. Losses at the gene ends were 7 bases for V and 9 bases for J; bases not matched to a gene: 5. Germline V gene sequence: CDR1 LNHDA, CDR2 SQIVND (reference sequence). The CDR3 is made up of 14 amino acids. The CDR3 region is CASNRLAGGSEQFF. The CDR3 DNA is TGTGCCAGTAACCGACTAGCGGGAGGGAGTGAGCAGTTCTTC.

The chain carries TRBV4-1 and TRBJ1-6; no reliable D call. Between the trimmed V and J ends, which lost 4 bases and 4 bases, there was a span of 11 bases. The CDR3 is made up of 15 amino acids. Germline CDR1 MGHRA, CDR2 YSYEKL. CDR3 nucleotides: TGCGCCAGCAGCCCCCCTCACTTATATAATTCACCCCTCCACTTT. It is translated as CASSPPHLYNSPLHF.

This clone was recorded at least ten times. CDR3 nucleotide sequence: TGTGCCAGCAGCAATACACTGGGGGCGGGCGAGCCCCAGCATTTT. The encoded protein is CASSNTLGAGEPQHF. This chain uses TRBV7-9 with TRBJ1-5, with a possible D match to TRBD1 (6 bases). This CDR3 spans 15 amino acids. Germline assignment: CDR1 SEHNR and CDR2 FQNEAQ (reference sequence). V was shortened by 5 bases and J by 8 bases, with 19 bases between the two germline ends.

This clone was seen at least ten times. The rearrangement links TRBV18 to TRBJ1-1, with D possibly matching TRBD1 (6 bases). Germline CDR1 KGHSH, CDR2 LQKENI. The CDR3 has 12 residues. The V gene lost 8 bases and the J gene lost 10 bases, with 17 bases spanning the gap. As DNA, the CDR3 is TGTGCCAGCCGGACAGACACCCCCGGAGCTTTCTTT. This codes for CASRTDTPGAFF. The complete variable domain, with remaining parts taken from reference TRBV18 and TRBJ1-1, reads NAGVMQNPRHLVRRRGQEARLRCSPMKGHSHVYWYRQLPEEGLKFMVYLQKENIIDESGMPKERFSAEFPKEGPSILRIQQVVRGDSAAYFCASRTDTPGAFFGQGTRLTVV.

This clone has at least ten counts. The rearrangement joins TRBV10-1 to TRBJ2-1; no reliable D call. Trimming took off 8 bases at V and 6 bases at J, with 20 bases between the two ends. The germline V gene has CDR1 WNHNN and CDR2 SYGVQD (reference sequence). The length of the CDR3 is 15 residues. Here the CDR3 reads CASPHGLLPLNEQFF. The CDR3 DNA sequence: TGCGCCAGCCCCCACGGGCTACTGCCTCTCAATGAGCAGTTCTTC.

This clone was counted ten times or more. The CDR3 loop is CASSTEGARTGELFF. The CDR3 DNA is TGTGCCAGCAGCACCGAGGGGGCGCGCACCGGGGAGCTGTTTTTT. The gene calls are TRBV7-3 and TRBJ2-2, with TRBD1 matching over 7 bases. V lost 5 bases and J lost 4; bases outside the gene matches: 7. Per germline, CDR1 SGHTA and CDR2 FQGTGA. The CDR3 loop spans 15 amino acids.

The sample holds many counts of this clone. The CDR3 spells CASNSYEQYF. CDR3 bases: TGTGCCAGTAATAGCTACGAGCAGTACTTC. This chain links TRBV6-1 with TRBJ2-7, with unresolved D. The CDR3 has 10 amino acids. Trimming cost V 9 bases and J 3 bases, with 6 bases left between them. Per the germline V gene, CDR1 is MNHNS and CDR2 is SASEGT.

There are many counts of this clone. The chain combines TRBV27 with TRBJ2-1; the D call may be TRBD1 or TRBD2 (5 bases each). The germline V gene has CDR1 MNHEY and CDR2 SMNVEV (reference sequence). V lost 6 bases to trimming and J lost 6 bases, with 21 bases between them. This CDR3 has 16 residues. CDR3 DNA: TGTGCCAGCAGCTGGACTGCCGATAGTGGGGGCAATGAGCAGTTCTTC. Protein: CASSWTADSGGNEQFF.

This clone has ten or more counts. The V gene is TRBV5-5, the J gene TRBJ2-7, with D possibly being TRBD2 (6 bases). The germline V gene has CDR1 SGHKS and CDR2 YYEKEE (reference sequence). The ends were cut back, 0 bases at V and 3 bases at J, with 13 bases in the middle. CDR3 size: 15 residues. The CDR3, as DNA: TGTGCCAGCAGCTTGGCCGGGACTGACTTCTACGAGCAGTACTTC. Translating gives CASSLAGTDFYEQYF. Supplemented by reference TRBV5-5 and TRBJ2-7, the full variable domain reads DAGVTQSPTHLIKTRGQQVTLRCSPISGHKSVSWYQQVLGQGPQFIFQYYEKEERGRGNFPDRFSARQFPNYSSELNVNALLLGDSALYLCASSLAGTDFYEQYFGPGTRLTVT.

This clone has ten or more counts. The V and J genes are TRBV10-3 and TRBJ1-1; D perhaps matches TRBD1 (5 bases). V shed 0 bases and J shed 5 bases, with 13 bases lying between them. This CDR3 comprises 15 residues. Germline lookup yields CDR1 ENHRY and CDR2 SYGVKD. The CDR3 coding sequence is TGTGCCATCAGTGAGTCACCAGGGTCTTCTACTGAAGCTTTCTTT. This translates into CAISESPGSSTEAFF.

The chain is built from TRBV3-1 and TRBJ2-5; TRBD2 agrees at 12 bases. Trimming removed 4 bases from V and 2 bases from J; junction bases left unmatched: 5. The CDR3 length is 16 residues. From germline, CDR1 is LGHDT and CDR2 YNNKEL (reference sequence). CDR3 nucleotide sequence: TGTGCCAGCAGCCCGACTAGCGGGGGACGTCAAGAGACCCAGTACTTC. Translated: CASSPTSGGRQETQYF.

By its share, this clone is medium-sized. The J gene is TRBJ1-2, the V gene TRBV5-1, with D perhaps matching TRBD1 (6 bases). Per germline, CDR1 SGHRS and CDR2 YFSETQ. CDR3 size: 16 residues. The V end was cut by 0 bases, the J end by 5 bases, with 17 bases between. CDR3 in DNA: TGCGCCAGCAGCTTGGCGGCGTCTGGGACACTATATGGCTACACCTTC. This sequence encodes CASSLAASGTLYGYTF.

This clone was detected a few times. The V call is TRBV28, the J call TRBJ2-7; TRBD2 aligns across 12 bases. Germline V lookup: CDR1 MDHEN, CDR2 SYDVKM. Trimming at V came to 5 bases and at J to 6 bases, leaving 5 bases not matched to a gene. This CDR3 region has 14 residues. Written as DNA, the CDR3 is TGTGCCAGCAGTCTGACTAGCGGGAGACTCGAGCAGTACTTC. As protein: CASSLTSGRLEQYF.

There are many counts of this clone. A much more abundant neighbour one base away suggests this may be a read error. V gene TRBV6-1 combines with J gene TRBJ2-2; 7 bases map to TRBD2. The CDR3 is 14 residues long. The germline V gene has CDR1 MNHNS and CDR2 SASEGT. After removal of 11 bases from V and 0 bases from J, the junction contained 6 bases not matched to a gene. This chain's CDR3 is CARGRGANTGELFF. The DNA of the CDR3 is TGTGCCCGCGGCCGGGGGGCGAACACCGGGGAGCTGTTTTTT.

Ten or more counts support this clone. A much larger clone lies one base from this, so it may be a read error. The V call is TRBV12-3 or TRBV12-4, the J call TRBJ2-5; no clear D gene. The CDR3 covers 13 residues. The V and J ends lost 2 bases and 3 bases respectively, with 7 bases between them. The CDR3 DNA sequence: TGTGCCAGCAGTTTATGTGGAAAAGAGACCCAGTACTTC. It encodes CASSLCGKETQYF.

As regards this clone: A read error may account for a junction end that differs from germline. The rearrangement joins TRBV11-2 to TRBJ2-3; no reliable D call. CDR1 is SGHAT and CDR2 is FQNNGV in the germline V gene. There are 16 residues in the CDR3. The CDR3, as DNA: TGTGCCAGCAGCTCCCGTTGCAGCGTCTACACAGATACGCGGTATTTT. This encodes CASSSRCSVYTDTRYF. Full variable domain (missing parts from reference TRBV11-2 and TRBJ2-3): EAGVAQSPRYKIIEKRQSVAFWCNPISGHATLYWYQQILGQGPKLLIQFQNNGVVDDSQLPKDRFSAERLKGVDSTLKIQPAKLEDSAVYLCASSSRCSVYTDTRYFGPGTRLTVL.

In its sample, this clone was seen many times. V gene TRBV20-1 combines with J gene TRBJ2-1; 10 bases agree with TRBD2. CDR1 DFQATT and CDR2 SNEGSKA come from the germline V gene (reference sequence). The trim removed 3 bases at V and 7 bases at J, leaving 6 bases unmatched. This CDR3 is 14 amino acids long. The CDR3 reads CSASGTSGTNEQFF. The CDR3 DNA is TGCAGTGCTAGTGGAACTAGCGGGACGAATGAGCAGTTCTTC.

With respect to this clone: Relative to the germline gene, one junction end is altered; a read error may explain this. The chain recombines TRBV5-4 with TRBJ1-1, with D perhaps matching TRBD1 (5 bases). CDR3 length equals 14 residues. Germline assignment: CDR1 SGHNT and CDR2 YYREEE (reference sequence). The CDR3 loop is CASSARHGAGEASF. The CDR3 DNA is TGTGCCAGCAGCGCCCGACATGGGGCCGGTGAAGCTTCCTTT.

This clone was counted many times. J is TRBJ1-1 and V is TRBV19, with no clear D. This CDR3 comprises 15 residues. Between the trimmed V and J ends, which lost 3 bases and 0 bases, there was a span of 11 bases. The germline gives CDR1 LNHDA, CDR2 SQIVND (reference sequence). CDR3 sequence: CASSIAPGLNTEAFF. The CDR3, as DNA: TGTGCCAGTAGTATCGCTCCGGGGTTGAACACTGAAGCTTTCTTT.

In its sample, this clone was seen many times. This chain joins TRBV20-1 and TRBJ1-2; a possible D gene is TRBD1 (6 bases). The CDR3 sequence is 12 residues long. Per germline, CDR1 DFQATT and CDR2 SNEGSKA (reference sequence). Trimming left V 6 bases short and J 3 bases short, with 11 bases between. The CDR3 nucleotides read TGCAGTGCCGTCGAGGGGGACTATGGCTACACCTTC. Its protein product is CSAVEGDYGYTF.

There are many counts of this clone. The J gene is TRBJ1-3, the V gene TRBV7-9; D is uncertain. The V end lost 1 base, the J end lost 4 bases, and 8 bases lay between the germline ends. This CDR3 spans 14 amino acids. Germline-derived CDR1 and CDR2 are SEHNR and FQNEAQ (reference sequence). CDR3 sequence (DNA): TGTGCCAGCAGCTTAGGTGGTTCGGGAAACACCATATATTTT. Translation: CASSLGGSGNTIYF.

This clone was picked up many times. The gene calls are TRBV7-2 and TRBJ1-5; the D is unclear. This CDR3 has 12 amino acids. The germline V gene has CDR1 SGHTA and CDR2 FQGNSA. The ends were cut back, 5 bases at V and 7 bases at J, with 9 bases in the middle. The CDR3 DNA reads as TGTGCCAGCAGCCATACCCTACAGCCCCAGCATTTT. Its translation is CASSHTLQPQHF.

Ten or more counts support this clone. The V gene is TRBV4-1, the J gene TRBJ1-5; D not resolved. V shed 0 bases and J shed 9 bases, with 12 bases lying between them. Germline-derived CDR1 and CDR2 are MGHRA and YSYEKL. This CDR3 comprises 14 residues. The CDR3 region is CASSQEQSGGPQHF. The CDR3 coding sequence is TGCGCCAGCAGCCAAGAACAGTCGGGAGGGCCCCAGCATTTT.